The table lists the clone carrying this T cell receptor beta chain with a few counts. The CDR3 totals 15 residues. Germline CDR1 is SGHTA and CDR2 is FQGNSA. The J segment lost 9 bases and the V segment lost 2 bases, leaving 6 bases of the junction unmatched. This sample stems from a study of blood T cell repertoires in COVID-19. Study at large: Specimens from acute and convalescent COVID-19 originated in the United States, Italy and Spain. PBMCs, B-cell-depleted T cells, or T cells were the source of the cDNA or gDNA that made up the material.

In the original workflow: Nucleated cell counts were estimated from reference gene primer amplification. Assay: immunoSEQ multiplex PCR; the TCRdb copy retains only in-frame clones and omits some. D and trimming were read from the DNA, whereas the V and J calls and clone size are those reported in that table. The data hold some 170,000 clones, with approximately 79% observed a single time. The receptor was isolated from a woman in her seventies with acute or convalescent COVID-19. Sequenced: peripheral blood. V and J are TRBV7-2 and TRBJ2-2; the match to TRBD2 covers 10 bases. CDR3 region: CASSLLAGVHRELFF. Written as DNA, the CDR3 is TGTGCCAGCAGCTTACTAGCGGGGGTACACCGGGAGCTGTTTTTT.